Presented here are 27 T cell receptor beta chains from one specimen sequenced in a study of blood T cell repertoires in COVID-19. Method: immunoSEQ multiplex PCR; TCRdb's copy keeps in-frame clones and lacks some. The sample carries approximately 170,000 clones, approximately 86% recorded once. The sample taken for sequencing was peripheral blood. The receptors originated from a man between 65 and 79 years old with acute or convalescent COVID-19.

This clone was detected only once. The genes are TRBV19 and TRBJ2-7; 13 nucleotides line up with TRBD2. V lost 3 bases, J lost 6 bases, and 5 bases stayed unmatched. The germline gives CDR1 LNHDA, CDR2 SQIVND (reference sequence). The CDR3 contains 15 residues. CDR3 loop: CASSIGLAGVGEQYF. The DNA for the CDR3 is TGTGCCAGTAGTATCGGACTAGCGGGGGTTGGCGAGCAGTACTTC.

The chain employs TRBV5-1 and TRBJ2-1, with TRBD1 identical over 8 bases. Germline trimming cut 7 bases from V and 3 bases from J; bases unmatched to any gene: 12. This CDR3 is 16 amino acids long. The germline V gene has CDR1 SGHRS and CDR2 YFSETQ. The CDR3 reads CASALEGTGVYNEQFF. DNA for the CDR3: TGCGCCAGCGCTCTCGAAGGGACAGGAGTCTACAATGAGCAGTTCTTC. The full variable domain, in which reference TRBV5-1 and TRBJ2-1 provide the parts outside the CDR3, is KAGVTQTPRYLIKTRGQQVTLSCSPISGHRSVSWYQQTPGQGLQFLFEYFSETQRNKGNFPGRFSGRQFSNSRSEMNVSTLELGDSALYLCASALEGTGVYNEQFFGPGTRLTVL.

The genes are TRBV27 and TRBJ2-6, with D maybe TRBD2 (6 bases). The CDR3 is 16 amino acids. Germline values: CDR1 MNHEY, CDR2 SMNVEV (reference sequence). V was trimmed by 2 bases and J by 0 bases, leaving 8 bases between them. CDR3 DNA sequence: TGTGCCAGCAGTTTACTCGGGAGCTCTGGGGCCAACGTCCTGACTTTC. Translated, it gives CASSLLGSSGANVLTF.

The chain couples TRBV7-2 to TRBJ1-6; 10 bases are shared with TRBD1. CDR3 length: 17 amino acids. With 5 bases clipped from V and 8 bases from J, the junction kept 12 bases outside the gene matches. Germline loops: CDR1 SGHTA, CDR2 FQGNSA. CDR3 amino acids: CASSPPGQGLRDSPLHF. CDR3 nucleotide sequence: TGTGCCAGCAGCCCACCGGGACAGGGGCTTCGGGATTCACCCCTCCACTTT.

The V gene is TRBV13, the J gene TRBJ2-7; 8 bases fit TRBD2. The CDR3 covers 14 residues. Germline-derived CDR1 and CDR2 are PRHDT and FYEKMQ (reference sequence). The V and J ends lost 8 bases and 2 bases, in that order; junction bases with no gene match: 8. CDR3: CASGGGTRPYEQYF. As DNA, the CDR3 is TGTGCCAGCGGAGGGGGGACTAGACCCTACGAGCAGTACTTC.

This rearrangement joins TRBV5-1 to TRBJ2-1; 7 nucleotides align to TRBD2. CDR1 and CDR2 from the germline V gene are SGHRS and YFSETQ. This CDR3 is 14 amino acids long. Trimming removed 4 bases from V and 7 bases from J; junction bases left unmatched: 8. The CDR3 spells CASSDLGGSNEQFF. Here the CDR3 DNA reads TGCGCCAGCAGCGATTTGGGCGGGAGTAATGAGCAGTTCTTC.

This clone was detected only a few times. This chain uses TRBV19 with TRBJ2-2; unclear D gene. The CDR3 consists of 16 residues. Germline V gene data show CDR1 as LNHDA and CDR2 as SQIVND (reference sequence). The V and J ends lost 6 bases and 0 bases respectively, with 14 bases between them. As DNA, the CDR3 is TGTGCCAGTAGGCCCACCAAGCGTACGAACACCGGGGAGCTGTTTTTT. Translating it yields CASRPTKRTNTGELFF.

The rearrangement uses TRBV27 and TRBJ2-2; 8 bases match TRBD1. Germline assignment: CDR1 MNHEY and CDR2 SMNVEV (reference sequence). This CDR3 region has 15 residues. Germline trimming cut 8 bases from V and 6 bases from J; bases unmatched to any gene: 11. CDR3 coding DNA: TGTGCCAGCCTTTCTAAGACAGGGGTGGCCGGGGAGCTGTTTTTT. Protein sequence: CASLSKTGVAGELFF.

The V and J genes are TRBV2 and TRBJ2-3, with 10 bases matching TRBD2. CDR3 length: 17 residues. With 4 bases clipped from V and 4 bases from J, the junction kept 11 bases outside the gene matches. CDR1 is SNHLY and CDR2 is FYNNEI in the germline V gene. Written as DNA, the CDR3 is TGTGCCAGCAGTGTCAAAGCGGGGGGGGCTAGACCAGATACGCAGTATTTT. Its protein product is CASSVKAGGARPDTQYF. Combining the CDR3 with reference TRBV2 and TRBJ2-3 gives the whole variable domain EPEVTQTPSHQVTQMGQEVILRCVPISNHLYFYWYRQILGQKVEFLVSFYNNEISEKSEIFDDQFSVERPDGSNFTLKIRSTKLEDSAMYFCASSVKAGGARPDTQYFGPGTRLTVL.

This clone was counted between two and nine times. This chain connects TRBV5-1 to TRBJ1-1; the D is unclear. The CDR3 loop spans 14 amino acids. V gave up 2 bases and J gave up 4 bases, with 12 bases separating them. CDR1 is SGHRS, CDR2 YFSETQ, per germline. The CDR3 bases are TGCGCCAGCAGCTTCGAGGAGAGGGTCACTGAAGCTTTCTTT. This gives the protein CASSFEERVTEAFF. The whole variable domain, remainder taken from reference TRBV5-1 and TRBJ1-1, is KAGVTQTPRYLIKTRGQQVTLSCSPISGHRSVSWYQQTPGQGLQFLFEYFSETQRNKGNFPGRFSGRQFSNSRSEMNVSTLELGDSALYLCASSFEERVTEAFFGQGTRLTVV.

This chain uses TRBV3-1 (or the pseudogene TRBV3-2) with TRBJ2-3, with TRBD2 as a possible D gene (5 bases). Germline V gene data show CDR1 as LGHDT and CDR2 as YNNKEL (reference sequence). CDR3 size: 12 residues. Trimming took off 2 bases at V and 11 bases at J, with 11 bases between the two ends. CDR3 amino acids: CASSQISSQQYF. In DNA, the CDR3 is TGTGCCAGCAGCCAAATATCTAGCCAGCAGTATTTT.

The V and J genes are TRBV5-1 and TRBJ1-4; the D gene is possibly TRBD1 (6 bases). Trimming removed 1 base at V and 2 bases at J, with 9 bases between. Per germline, CDR1 SGHRS and CDR2 YFSETQ. CDR3 length: 15 amino acids. CDR3 coding DNA: TGCGCCAGCAGCTTGTTCCAGGGGACTAATGAAAAACTGTTTTTT. Protein: CASSLFQGTNEKLFF. The full variable domain, completed using reference TRBV5-1 and TRBJ1-4, is KAGVTQTPRYLIKTRGQQVTLSCSPISGHRSVSWYQQTPGQGLQFLFEYFSETQRNKGNFPGRFSGRQFSNSRSEMNVSTLELGDSALYLCASSLFQGTNEKLFFGSGTQLSVL.

Only one count was recorded for this clone. J is TRBJ2-3 and V is TRBV5-6, with TRBD2 matching over 9 bases. Germline CDR1 reads SGHDT; CDR2 reads YYEEEE. V was clipped by 0 bases and J by 4 bases; unmatched bases: 3. This CDR3 contains 15 residues. CDR3: CASSLVVAGADTQYF. DNA of the CDR3: TGTGCCAGCAGCTTGGTGGTAGCGGGAGCAGATACGCAGTATTTT.

The genes are TRBV19 and TRBJ2-1; D unresolved. With 3 bases removed from V and 8 bases from J, the gap between germline ends came to 14 bases. CDR3 length: 14 residues. The V gene's germline CDR1 is LNHDA and CDR2 SQIVND (reference sequence). The CDR3 DNA sequence: TGTGCCAGTAGTATGAACTCACCGGTCGATGAGCAGTTCTTC. Protein product: CASSMNSPVDEQFF.

The chain uses TRBV10-3 and TRBJ1-1; D gene unclear. The length of the CDR3 is 14 residues. V lost 2 bases to trimming and J lost 2 bases, with 9 bases between them. Germline V gene data show CDR1 as ENHRY and CDR2 as SYGVKD. The CDR3 DNA follows: TGTGCCATCAGTGAGGATAGACTTAACACTGAAGCTTTCTTT. The encoded protein is CAISEDRLNTEAFF.

The J gene is TRBJ2-3, the V gene TRBV30; tentatively, D is TRBD2 (6 bases). The CDR3 runs 13 residues. Trimming removed 6 bases at V and 0 bases at J, with 10 bases between. CDR1 GTSNPN and CDR2 SVGIG come from the germline V gene (reference sequence). CDR3 bases: TGTGCCTGCCAACGGGGGAGCACAGATACGCAGTATTTT. Protein product: CACQRGSTDTQYF.

The sample holds one count of this clone. The chain combines TRBV7-2 with TRBJ2-5; D call uncertain. This CDR3 is built from 13 residues. Trimming took 3 bases from V and 2 from J, leaving 7 bases between them. The V gene's germline CDR1 is SGHTA and CDR2 FQGNSA. In nucleotides, the CDR3 is TGTGCCAGCAGCTTGGGCAGACAAGAGACCCAGTACTTC. Protein: CASSLGRQETQYF.

The chain carries TRBV4-3 and TRBJ2-5; 9 bases fit TRBD1. Germline-derived CDR1 and CDR2 are LGHNA and YSLEER. V lost 4 bases, J lost 5 bases, and 5 bases stayed unmatched. The CDR3 loop spans 14 amino acids. DNA for the CDR3: TGCGCCAGCAGCCCTGGACAGGGGAGGGAGACCCAGTACTTC. As protein: CASSPGQGRETQYF.

This chain links TRBV6-6 with TRBJ1-1; D unresolved. V lost 5 bases and J 4 bases, leaving 8 bases between the germline ends. The CDR3 runs to 12 residues. Germline CDR1 MNHNY, CDR2 SVGAGI (reference sequence). CDR3 nucleotide sequence: TGTGCCAGCAGTCCAACGAGCACTGAAGCTTTCTTT. Translation: CASSPTSTEAFF.

The J gene is TRBJ2-7, the V gene TRBV2, with TRBD1 matching 12 bases. Germline CDR1 reads SNHLY; CDR2 reads FYNNEI. V shed 6 bases, J shed 1 base, and the junction held 7 bases outside the gene matches. The CDR3 runs 16 residues. The CDR3 bases are TGTGCCAGCAGACCCGGGACAGGGGGCGGTTCCTACGAGCAGTACTTC. It codes for CASRPGTGGGSYEQYF.

V is TRBV28 and J is TRBJ1-2; 7 bases map to TRBD1. CDR1 and CDR2 (germline): MDHEN, SYDVKM. Trimming took 6 bases from V and 7 from J; bases not matched to a gene: 14. The CDR3 length is 15 residues. This CDR3 is CASSPGAGGGGGYTF. CDR3 in DNA: TGTGCCAGCAGCCCGGGGGCAGGGGGTGGTGGTGGCTACACCTTC.

This chain links TRBV5-8 with TRBJ2-7; D is ambiguous. CDR3 length: 12 residues. Germline loops: CDR1 SGHTS, CDR2 YDEGEE. The ends were cut back, 7 bases at V and 7 bases at J, with 15 bases in the middle. The CDR3 loop is CASYRTPGEQYF. CDR3 nucleotides: TGTGCCAGCTACAGAACCCCTGGAGAGCAGTACTTC. Full variable domain (missing parts from reference TRBV5-8 and TRBJ2-7): EAGVTQSPTHLIKTRGQQATLRCSPISGHTSVYWYQQALGLGLQFLLWYDEGEERNRGNFPPRFSGRQFPNYSSELNVNALELEDSALYLCASYRTPGEQYFGPGTRLTVT.

This rearrangement joins TRBV14 to TRBJ2-1; 9 nucleotides align to TRBD2. The germline gives CDR1 SGHDN, CDR2 FVKESK. With V trimmed by 6 bases and J by 0 bases, 6 bases remained unmatched. This CDR3 comprises 16 residues. For the CDR3, the DNA is TGTGCCAGCAGTCACCTTAGCGGGAGCTCCTACAATGAGCAGTTCTTC. Encoded protein: CASSHLSGSSYNEQFF.

This chain uses TRBV30 with TRBJ1-2, with a weak D call TRBD1 (6 bases). V dropped 2 bases and J dropped 2 bases, with 12 bases sitting between them. Germline CDR1 is GTSNPN and CDR2 is SVGIG (reference sequence). The CDR3 sequence is 14 residues long. The CDR3 DNA reads as TGTGCCTGGAGTATGGGGGCGGTAAACTATGGCTACACCTTC. Its translation is CAWSMGAVNYGYTF.

V is TRBV2 and J is TRBJ1-4; 10 bases match TRBD1. With V trimmed by 7 bases and J by 8 bases, 10 bases remained unmatched. Germline V gives CDR1 SNHLY, CDR2 FYNNEI. The CDR3 totals 15 residues. The CDR3 nucleotides read TGTGCCAGCATCCTAAGGGGACAGGGGTTGGAAAAACTGTTTTTT. Its protein product is CASILRGQGLEKLFF. Full variable domain (rest looked up from reference TRBV2 and TRBJ1-4): EPEVTQTPSHQVTQMGQEVILRCVPISNHLYFYWYRQILGQKVEFLVSFYNNEISEKSEIFDDQFSVERPDGSNFTLKIRSTKLEDSAMYFCASILRGQGLEKLFFGSGTQLSVL.

Only one count was recorded for this clone. V usage is TRBV6-2 or TRBV6-3 and J usage is TRBJ1-4; D perhaps matches TRBD1 (5 bases). V dropped 0 bases and J dropped 12 bases, with 20 bases sitting between them. The CDR3 totals 16 residues. The germline CDR1 and CDR2 sequences are MNHEY and SVGEGT. As DNA, the CDR3 is TGTGCCAGCAGTTACTCGAGTTCGGCAGGGTCCGCGGAACTGTTTTTT. Its protein product is CASSYSSSAGSAELFF.

The CDR3 loop is CASRGDRGSPIQETQYF. In nucleotides, the CDR3 is TGTGCCAGCAGGGGGGACAGGGGGTCGCCCATTCAAGAGACCCAGTACTTC. The genes are TRBV2 and TRBJ2-5, with 11 bases that match TRBD1. This CDR3 region has 17 residues. Looked up from germline, CDR1 is SNHLY and CDR2 is FYNNEI. The trim removed 6 bases at V and 2 bases at J, leaving 11 bases unmatched.